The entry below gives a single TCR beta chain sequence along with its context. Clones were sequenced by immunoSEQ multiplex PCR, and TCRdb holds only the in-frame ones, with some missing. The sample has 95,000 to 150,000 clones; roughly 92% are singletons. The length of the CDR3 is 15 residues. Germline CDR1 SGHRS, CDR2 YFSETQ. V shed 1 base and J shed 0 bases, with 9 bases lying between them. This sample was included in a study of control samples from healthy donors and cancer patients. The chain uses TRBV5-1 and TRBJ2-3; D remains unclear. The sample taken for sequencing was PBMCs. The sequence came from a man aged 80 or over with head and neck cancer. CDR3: CASSLTGTSTDTQYF. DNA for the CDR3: TGCGCCAGCAGCTTGACGGGTACTAGCACAGATACGCAGTATTTT. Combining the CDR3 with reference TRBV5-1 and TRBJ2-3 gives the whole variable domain KAGVTQTPRYLIKTRGQQVTLSCSPISGHRSVSWYQQTPGQGLQFLFEYFSETQRNKGNFPGRFSGRQFSNSRSEMNVSTLELGDSALYLCASSLTGTSTDTQYFGPGTRLTVL.